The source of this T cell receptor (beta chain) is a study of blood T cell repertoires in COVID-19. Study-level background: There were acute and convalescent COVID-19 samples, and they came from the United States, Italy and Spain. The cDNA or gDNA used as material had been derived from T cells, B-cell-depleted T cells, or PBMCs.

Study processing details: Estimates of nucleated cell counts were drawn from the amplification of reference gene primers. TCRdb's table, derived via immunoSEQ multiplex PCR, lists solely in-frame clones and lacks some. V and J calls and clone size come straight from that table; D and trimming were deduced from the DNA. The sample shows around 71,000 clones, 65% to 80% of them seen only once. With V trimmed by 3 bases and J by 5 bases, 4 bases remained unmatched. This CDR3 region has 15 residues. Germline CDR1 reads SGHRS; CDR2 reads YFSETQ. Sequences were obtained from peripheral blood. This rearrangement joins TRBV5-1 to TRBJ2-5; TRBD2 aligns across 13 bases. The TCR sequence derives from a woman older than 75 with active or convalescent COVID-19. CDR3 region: CASSSGTSGKETQYF. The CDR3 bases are TGCGCCAGCAGCTCCGGGACTAGCGGGAAGGAGACCCAGTACTTC.